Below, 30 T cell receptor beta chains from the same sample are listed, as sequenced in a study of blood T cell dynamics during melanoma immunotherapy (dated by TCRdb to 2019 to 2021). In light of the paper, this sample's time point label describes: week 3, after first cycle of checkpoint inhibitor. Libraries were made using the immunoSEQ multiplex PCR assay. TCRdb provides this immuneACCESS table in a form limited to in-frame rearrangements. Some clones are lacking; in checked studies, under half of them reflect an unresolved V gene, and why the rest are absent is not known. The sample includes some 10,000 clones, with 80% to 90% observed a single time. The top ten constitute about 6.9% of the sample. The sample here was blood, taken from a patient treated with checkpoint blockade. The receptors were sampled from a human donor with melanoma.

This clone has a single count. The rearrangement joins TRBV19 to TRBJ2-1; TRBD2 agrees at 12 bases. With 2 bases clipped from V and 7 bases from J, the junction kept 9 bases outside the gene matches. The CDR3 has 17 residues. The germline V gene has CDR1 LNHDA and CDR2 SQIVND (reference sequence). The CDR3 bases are TGTGCCAGTAGTATATATGGGCTAGCGGGGGGGCCTAATGAGCAGTTCTTC. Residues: CASSIYGLAGGPNEQFF.

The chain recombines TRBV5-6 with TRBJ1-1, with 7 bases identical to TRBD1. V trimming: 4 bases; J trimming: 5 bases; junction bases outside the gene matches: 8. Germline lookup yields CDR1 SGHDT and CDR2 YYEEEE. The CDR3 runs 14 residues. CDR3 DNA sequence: TGTGCCAGCAGCCTTTATGACAGGGATACTGAAGCTTTCTTT. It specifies CASSLYDRDTEAFF.

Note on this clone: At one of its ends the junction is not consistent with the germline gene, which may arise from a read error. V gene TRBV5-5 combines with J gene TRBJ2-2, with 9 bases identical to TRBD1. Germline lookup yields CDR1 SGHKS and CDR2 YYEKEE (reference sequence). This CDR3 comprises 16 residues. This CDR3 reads CASTLGDRVGTGELFF. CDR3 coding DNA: TGTGCCAGCACCTTGGGGGACAGGGTGGGCACCGGGGAGCTGTTTTTT.

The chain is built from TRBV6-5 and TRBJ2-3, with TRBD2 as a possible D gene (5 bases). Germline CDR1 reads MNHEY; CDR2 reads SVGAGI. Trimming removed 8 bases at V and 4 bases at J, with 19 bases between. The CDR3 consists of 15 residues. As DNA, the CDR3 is TGTGCCAGCCGACGCACATACGGGCGGGCAGATACGCAGTATTTT. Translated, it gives CASRRTYGRADTQYF.

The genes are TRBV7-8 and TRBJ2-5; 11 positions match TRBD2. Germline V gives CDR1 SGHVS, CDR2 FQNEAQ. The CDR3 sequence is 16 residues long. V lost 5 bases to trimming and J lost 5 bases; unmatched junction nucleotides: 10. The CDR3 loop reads CASSLIAGGRAETQYF. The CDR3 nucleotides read TGTGCCAGCAGCCTAATAGCGGGGGGGCGAGCGGAGACCCAGTACTTC.

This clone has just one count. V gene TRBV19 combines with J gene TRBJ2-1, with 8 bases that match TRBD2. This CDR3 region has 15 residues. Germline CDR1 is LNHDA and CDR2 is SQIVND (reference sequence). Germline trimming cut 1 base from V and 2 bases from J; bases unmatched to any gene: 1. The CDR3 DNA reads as TGTGCCAGTAGTATAGGTAGCGGGGCCTACAATGAGCAGTTCTTC. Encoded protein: CASSIGSGAYNEQFF. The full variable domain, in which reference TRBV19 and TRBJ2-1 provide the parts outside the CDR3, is DGGITQSPKYLFRKEGQNVTLSCEQNLNHDAMYWYRQDPGQGLRLIYYSQIVNDFQKGDIAEGYSVSREKKESFPLTVTSAQKNPTAFYLCASSIGSGAYNEQFFGPGTRLTVL.

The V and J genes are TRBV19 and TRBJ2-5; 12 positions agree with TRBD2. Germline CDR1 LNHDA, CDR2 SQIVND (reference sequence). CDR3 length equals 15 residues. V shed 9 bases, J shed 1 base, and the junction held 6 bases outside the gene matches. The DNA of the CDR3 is TGTGCCAGCAGAACTAGCGGGGGGCTCCAAGAGACCCAGTACTTC. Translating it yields CASRTSGGLQETQYF.

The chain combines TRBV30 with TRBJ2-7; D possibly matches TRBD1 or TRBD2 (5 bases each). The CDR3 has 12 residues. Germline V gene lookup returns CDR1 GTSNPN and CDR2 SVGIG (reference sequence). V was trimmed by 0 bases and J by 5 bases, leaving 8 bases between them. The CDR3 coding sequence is TGTGCCTGGAGTGTTGGGGGAGACGAGCAGTACGTC. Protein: CAWSVGGDEQYV.

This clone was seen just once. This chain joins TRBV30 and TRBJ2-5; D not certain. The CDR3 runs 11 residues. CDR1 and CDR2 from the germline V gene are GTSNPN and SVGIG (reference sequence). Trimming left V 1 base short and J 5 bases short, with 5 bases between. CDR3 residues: CAWSGLETQYF. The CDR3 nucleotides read TGTGCCTGGAGTGGGTTGGAGACCCAGTACTTC.

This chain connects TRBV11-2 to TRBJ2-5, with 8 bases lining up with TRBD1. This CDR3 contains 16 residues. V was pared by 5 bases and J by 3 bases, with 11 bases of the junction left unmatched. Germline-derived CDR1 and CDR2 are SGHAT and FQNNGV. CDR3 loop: CASSHPPGQAEETQYF. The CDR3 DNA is TGTGCCAGCAGCCATCCCCCGGGACAGGCGGAAGAGACCCAGTACTTC. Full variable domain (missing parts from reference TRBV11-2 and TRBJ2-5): EAGVAQSPRYKIIEKRQSVAFWCNPISGHATLYWYQQILGQGPKLLIQFQNNGVVDDSQLPKDRFSAERLKGVDSTLKIQPAKLEDSAVYLCASSHPPGQAEETQYFGPGTRLLVL.

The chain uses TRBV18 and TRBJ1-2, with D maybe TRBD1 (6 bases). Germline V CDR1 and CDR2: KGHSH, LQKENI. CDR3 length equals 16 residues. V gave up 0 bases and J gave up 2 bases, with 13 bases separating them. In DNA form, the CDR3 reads TGTGCCAGCTCACCACCGAATCCAGGGGAGAACTATGGCTACACCTTC. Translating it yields CASSPPNPGENYGYTF.

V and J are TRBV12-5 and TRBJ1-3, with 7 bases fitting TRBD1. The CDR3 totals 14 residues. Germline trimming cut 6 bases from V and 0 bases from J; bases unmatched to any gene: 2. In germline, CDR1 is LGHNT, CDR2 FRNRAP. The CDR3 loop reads CASGGTVSGNTIYF. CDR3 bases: TGTGCTAGTGGAGGGACAGTCTCTGGAAACACCATATATTTT.

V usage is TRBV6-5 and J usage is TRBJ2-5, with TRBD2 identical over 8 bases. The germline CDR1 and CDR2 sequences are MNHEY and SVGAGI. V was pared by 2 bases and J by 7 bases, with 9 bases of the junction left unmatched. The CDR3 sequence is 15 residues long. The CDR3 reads CASSYGGGRTRTQYF. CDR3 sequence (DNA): TGTGCCAGCAGTTACGGCGGGGGGCGGACCAGGACCCAGTACTTC.

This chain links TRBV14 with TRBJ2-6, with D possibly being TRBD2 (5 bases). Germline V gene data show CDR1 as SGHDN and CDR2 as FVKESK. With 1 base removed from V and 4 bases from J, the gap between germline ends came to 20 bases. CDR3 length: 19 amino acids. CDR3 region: CASSQGPGTASGGANVLTF. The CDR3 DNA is TGTGCCAGCAGCCAAGGGCCGGGAACAGCGTCCGGAGGGGCCAACGTCCTGACTTTC.

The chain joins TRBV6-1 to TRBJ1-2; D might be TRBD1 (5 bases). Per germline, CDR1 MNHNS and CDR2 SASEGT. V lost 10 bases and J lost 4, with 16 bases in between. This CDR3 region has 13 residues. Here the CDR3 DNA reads TGTGCCACCTACCCAGGGATGCGCTATGGCTACACCTTC. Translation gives CATYPGMRYGYTF.

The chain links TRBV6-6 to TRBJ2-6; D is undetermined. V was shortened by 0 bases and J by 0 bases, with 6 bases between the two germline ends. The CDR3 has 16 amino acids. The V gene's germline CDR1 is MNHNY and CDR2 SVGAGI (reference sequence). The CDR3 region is CASSYSGYSGANVLTF. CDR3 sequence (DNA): TGTGCCAGCAGTTACTCAGGATACTCTGGGGCCAACGTCCTGACTTTC.

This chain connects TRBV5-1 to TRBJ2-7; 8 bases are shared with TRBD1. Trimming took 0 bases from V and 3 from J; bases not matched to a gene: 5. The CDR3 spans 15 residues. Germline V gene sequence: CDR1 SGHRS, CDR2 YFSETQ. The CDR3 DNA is TGCGCCAGCAGCTTGGCGGACAGGGATTTCTACGAGCAGTACTTC. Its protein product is CASSLADRDFYEQYF.

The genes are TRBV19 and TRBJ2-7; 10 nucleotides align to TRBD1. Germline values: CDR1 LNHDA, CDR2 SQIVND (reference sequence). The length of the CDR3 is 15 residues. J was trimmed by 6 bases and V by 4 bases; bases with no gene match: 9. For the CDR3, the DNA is TGTGCCAGTAGTACACCCGGGACAGGGGTCTCCGAGCAGTACTTC. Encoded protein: CASSTPGTGVSEQYF.

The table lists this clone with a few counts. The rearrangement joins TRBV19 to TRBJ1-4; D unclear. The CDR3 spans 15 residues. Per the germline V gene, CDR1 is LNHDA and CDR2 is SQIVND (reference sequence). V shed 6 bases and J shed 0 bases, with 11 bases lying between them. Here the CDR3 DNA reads TGTGCCAGTAGGCAGGACGCCTCAACTAATGAAAAACTGTTTTTT. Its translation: CASRQDASTNEKLFF.

Here the CDR3 reads CASSLTGSSSAFF. The DNA for the CDR3 is TGCGCCAGCAGCTTGACAGGGTCTTCCTCAGCTTTCTTT. This chain uses TRBV5-1 with TRBJ1-1; a weak D match, TRBD1 (6 bases). The CDR3 spans 13 residues. Trimming removed 1 base from V and 10 bases from J, with 14 bases in between. Germline V gene sequence: CDR1 SGHRS, CDR2 YFSETQ.

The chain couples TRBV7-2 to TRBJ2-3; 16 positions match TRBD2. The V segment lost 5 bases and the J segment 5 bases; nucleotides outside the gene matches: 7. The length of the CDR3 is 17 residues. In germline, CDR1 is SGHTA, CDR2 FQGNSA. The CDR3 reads CASSQGLAGGRGDTQYF. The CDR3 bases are TGTGCCAGCAGCCAGGGACTAGCGGGGGGGCGGGGAGATACGCAGTATTTT.

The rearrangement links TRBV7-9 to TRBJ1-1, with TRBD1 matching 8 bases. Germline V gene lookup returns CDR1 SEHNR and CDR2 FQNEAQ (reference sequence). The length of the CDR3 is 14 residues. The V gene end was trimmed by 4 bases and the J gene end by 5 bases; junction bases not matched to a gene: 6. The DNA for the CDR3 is TGTGCCAGCAGCTCAGGACAGGGTTGGACTGAAGCTTTCTTT. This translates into CASSSGQGWTEAFF. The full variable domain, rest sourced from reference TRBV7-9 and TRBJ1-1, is DTGVSQNPRHKITKRGQNVTFRCDPISEHNRLYWYRQTLGQGPEFLTYFQNEAQLEKSRLLSDRFSAERPKGSFSTLEIQRTEQGDSAMYLCASSSGQGWTEAFFGQGTRLTVV.

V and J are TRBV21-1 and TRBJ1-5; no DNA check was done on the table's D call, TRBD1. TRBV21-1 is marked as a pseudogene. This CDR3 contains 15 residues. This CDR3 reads CASSPGGWINQPQHF. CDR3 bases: TGTGCCAGCAGCCCAGGGGGTTGGATAAATCAGCCCCAGCATTTT.

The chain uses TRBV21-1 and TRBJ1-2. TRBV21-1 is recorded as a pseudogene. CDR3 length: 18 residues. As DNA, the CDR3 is TGTGCCAGCAGCAAACAACCCTTTGGGGGGGCGCAAAGCTATGGCTACACCTTC. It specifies CASSKQPFGGAQSYGYTF.

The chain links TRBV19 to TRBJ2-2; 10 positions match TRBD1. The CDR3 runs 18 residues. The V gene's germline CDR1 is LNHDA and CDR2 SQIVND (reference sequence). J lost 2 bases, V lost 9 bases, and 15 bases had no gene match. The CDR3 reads CARGGVWDRGPNTGELFF. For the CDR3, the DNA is TGTGCCAGGGGGGGCGTTTGGGACAGGGGCCCTAACACCGGGGAGCTGTTTTTT.

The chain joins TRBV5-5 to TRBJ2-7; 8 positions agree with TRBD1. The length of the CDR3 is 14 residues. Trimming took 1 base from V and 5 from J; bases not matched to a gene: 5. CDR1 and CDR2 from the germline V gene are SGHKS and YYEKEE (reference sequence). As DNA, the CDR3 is TGTGCCAGCAGCTTGAGGACAGGGTACCACGAGCAGTACGTC. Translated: CASSLRTGYHEQYV.

In DNA form, the CDR3 reads TGCGCCAGCAGCTCGGGACAGCCAAACCTTAATGAAAAACTGTTTTTT. The encoded protein is CASSSGQPNLNEKLFF. This chain links TRBV5-1 with TRBJ1-4; 7 bases are a match to TRBD1. Germline-derived CDR1 and CDR2 are SGHRS and YFSETQ. CDR3 length: 16 amino acids. V gave up 3 bases and J gave up 4 bases; unmatched junction bases: 9.

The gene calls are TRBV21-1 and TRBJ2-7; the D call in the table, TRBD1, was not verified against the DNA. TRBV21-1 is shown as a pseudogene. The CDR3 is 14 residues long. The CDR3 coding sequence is TGTGCCAGCAGAAAAAGGGGGCGGTCCTACGAGCAGTACGTC. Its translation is CASRKRGRSYEQYV.

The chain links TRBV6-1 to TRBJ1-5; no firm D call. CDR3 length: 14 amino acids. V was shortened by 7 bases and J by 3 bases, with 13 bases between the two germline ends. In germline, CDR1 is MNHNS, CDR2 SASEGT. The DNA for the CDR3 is TGTGCCAGCAAGAGGGTCTCCCTCAATCAGCCCCAGCATTTT. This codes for CASKRVSLNQPQHF.

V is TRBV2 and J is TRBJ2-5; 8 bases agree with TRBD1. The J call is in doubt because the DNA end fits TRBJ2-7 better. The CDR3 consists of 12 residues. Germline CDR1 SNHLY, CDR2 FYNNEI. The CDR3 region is CAGGTGPYEQYF. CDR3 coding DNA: TGTGCCGGAGGGACAGGCCCCTACGAGCAGTACTTC.